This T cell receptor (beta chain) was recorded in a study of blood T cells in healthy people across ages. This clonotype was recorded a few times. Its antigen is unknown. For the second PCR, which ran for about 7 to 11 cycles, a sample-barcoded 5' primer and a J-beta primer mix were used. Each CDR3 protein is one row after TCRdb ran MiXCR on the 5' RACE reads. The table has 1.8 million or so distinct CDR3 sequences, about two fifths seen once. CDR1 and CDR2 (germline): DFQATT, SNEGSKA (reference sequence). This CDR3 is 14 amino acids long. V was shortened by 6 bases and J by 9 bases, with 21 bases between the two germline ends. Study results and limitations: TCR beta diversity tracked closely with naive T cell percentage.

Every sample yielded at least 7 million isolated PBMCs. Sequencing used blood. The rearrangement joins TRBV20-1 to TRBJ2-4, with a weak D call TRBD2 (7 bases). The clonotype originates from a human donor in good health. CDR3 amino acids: CSASPSGGAIIQYF. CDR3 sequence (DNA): TGCAGTGCCAGCCCCTCGGGGGGCGCGATCATTCAGTACTTC.